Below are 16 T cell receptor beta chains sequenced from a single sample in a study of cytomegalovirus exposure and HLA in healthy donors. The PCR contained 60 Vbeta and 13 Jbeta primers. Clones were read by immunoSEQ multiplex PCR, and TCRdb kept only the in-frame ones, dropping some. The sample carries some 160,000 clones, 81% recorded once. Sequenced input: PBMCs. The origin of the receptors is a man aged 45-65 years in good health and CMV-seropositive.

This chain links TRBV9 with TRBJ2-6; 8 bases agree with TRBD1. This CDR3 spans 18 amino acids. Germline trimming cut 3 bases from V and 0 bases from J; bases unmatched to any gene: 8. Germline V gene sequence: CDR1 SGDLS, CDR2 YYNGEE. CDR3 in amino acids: CASSAGDRRLSGANVLTF. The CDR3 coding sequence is TGTGCCAGCAGCGCTGGGGACAGGCGACTCTCTGGGGCCAACGTCCTGACTTTC.

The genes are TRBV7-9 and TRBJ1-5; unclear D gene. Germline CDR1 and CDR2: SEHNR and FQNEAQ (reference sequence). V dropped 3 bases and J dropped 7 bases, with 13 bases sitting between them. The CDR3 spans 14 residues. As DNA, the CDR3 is TGTGCCAGCAGCTTTGAGGGATCGGCACAGCCCCAGCATTTT. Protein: CASSFEGSAQPQHF.

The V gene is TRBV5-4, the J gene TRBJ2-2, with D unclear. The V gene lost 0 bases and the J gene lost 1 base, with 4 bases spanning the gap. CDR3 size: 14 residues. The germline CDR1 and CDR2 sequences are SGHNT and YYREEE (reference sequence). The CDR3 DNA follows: TGTGCCAGCAGCTTGGCCGGGAACACCGGGGAGCTGTTTTTT. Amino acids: CASSLAGNTGELFF.

Here the CDR3 DNA reads TGCGCCAGCAGCCCCGGGACTAACACAGATACGCAGTATTTT. The encoded protein is CASSPGTNTDTQYF. V gene TRBV5-1 combines with J gene TRBJ2-3; 7 bases align to TRBD2. The CDR3 totals 14 residues. The germline V gene encodes CDR1 SGHRS and CDR2 YFSETQ. With 4 bases clipped from V and 2 bases from J, the junction kept 4 bases outside the gene matches.

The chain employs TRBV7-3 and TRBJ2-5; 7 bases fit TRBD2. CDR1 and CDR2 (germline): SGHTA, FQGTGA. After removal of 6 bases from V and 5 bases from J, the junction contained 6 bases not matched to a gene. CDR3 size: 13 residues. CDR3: CASSRGSWETQYF. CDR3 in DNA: TGTGCCAGCAGTCGCGGGAGCTGGGAGACCCAGTACTTC. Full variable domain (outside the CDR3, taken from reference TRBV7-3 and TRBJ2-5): GAGVSQTPSNKVTEKGKYVELRCDPISGHTALYWYRQSLGQGPEFLIYFQGTGAADDSGLPNDRFFAVRPEGSVSTLKIQRTERGDSAVYLCASSRGSWETQYFGPGTRLLVL.

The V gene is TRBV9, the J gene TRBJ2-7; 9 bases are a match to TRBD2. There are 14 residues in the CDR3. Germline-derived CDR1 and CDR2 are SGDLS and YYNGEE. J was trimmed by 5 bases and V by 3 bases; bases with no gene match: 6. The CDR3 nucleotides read TGTGCCAGCAGCGGTAGCGGGAGTTGGGACGAGCAGTACTTC. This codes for CASSGSGSWDEQYF.

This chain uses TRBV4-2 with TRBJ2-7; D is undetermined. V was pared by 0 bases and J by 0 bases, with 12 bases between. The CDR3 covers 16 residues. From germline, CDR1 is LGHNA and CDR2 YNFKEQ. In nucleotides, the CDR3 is TGTGCCAGCAGCCAAGATGGTGGTGGCACCTCCTACGAGCAGTACTTC. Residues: CASSQDGGGTSYEQYF.

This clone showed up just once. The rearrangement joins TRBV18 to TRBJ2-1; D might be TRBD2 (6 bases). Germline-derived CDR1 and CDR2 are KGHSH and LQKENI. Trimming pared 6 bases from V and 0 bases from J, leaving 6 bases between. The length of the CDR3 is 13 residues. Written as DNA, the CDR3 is TGTGCCAGCTCGACTAGCTCCTACAATGAGCAGTTCTTC. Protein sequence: CASSTSSYNEQFF.

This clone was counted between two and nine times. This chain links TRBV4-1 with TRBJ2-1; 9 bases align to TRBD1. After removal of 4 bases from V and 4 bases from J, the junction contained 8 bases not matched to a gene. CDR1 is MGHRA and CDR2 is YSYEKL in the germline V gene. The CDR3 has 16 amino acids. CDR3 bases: TGCGCCAGCAGCCCATGGGGACAGGGAGGATACAATGAGCAGTTCTTC. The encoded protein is CASSPWGQGGYNEQFF.

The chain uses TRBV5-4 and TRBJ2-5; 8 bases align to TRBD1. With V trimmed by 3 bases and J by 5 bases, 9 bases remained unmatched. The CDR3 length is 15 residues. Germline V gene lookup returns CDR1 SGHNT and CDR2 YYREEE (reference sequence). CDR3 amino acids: CASSSATGDRETQYF. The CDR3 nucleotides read TGTGCCAGCAGCTCGGCGACAGGGGATCGGGAGACCCAGTACTTC.

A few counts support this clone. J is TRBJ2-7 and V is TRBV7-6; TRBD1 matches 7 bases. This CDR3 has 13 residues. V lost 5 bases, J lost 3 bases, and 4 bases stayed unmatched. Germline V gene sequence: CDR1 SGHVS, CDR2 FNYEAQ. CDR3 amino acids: CASSPGQNYEQYF. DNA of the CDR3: TGTGCCAGCAGCCCGGGACAGAACTACGAGCAGTACTTC. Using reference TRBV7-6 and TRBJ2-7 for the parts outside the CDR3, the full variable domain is GAGVSQSPRYKVTKRGQDVALRCDPISGHVSLYWYRQALGQGPEFLTYFNYEAQQDKSGLPNDRFSAERPEGSISTLTIQRTEQRDSAMYRCASSPGQNYEQYFGPGTRLTVT.

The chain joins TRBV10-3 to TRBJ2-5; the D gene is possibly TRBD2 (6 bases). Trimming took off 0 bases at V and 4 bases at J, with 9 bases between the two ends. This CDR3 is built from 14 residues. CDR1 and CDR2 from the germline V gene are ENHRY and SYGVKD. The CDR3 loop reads CAISESNGRETQYF. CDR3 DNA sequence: TGTGCCATCAGTGAGTCGAACGGGAGAGAGACCCAGTACTTC.

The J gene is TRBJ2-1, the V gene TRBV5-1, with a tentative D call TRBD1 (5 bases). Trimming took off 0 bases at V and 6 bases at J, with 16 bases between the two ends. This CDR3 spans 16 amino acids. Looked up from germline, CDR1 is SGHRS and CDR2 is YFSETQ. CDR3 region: CASSLAGSLRGNEQFF. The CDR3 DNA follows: TGCGCCAGCAGCTTGGCCGGATCGTTAAGGGGCAATGAGCAGTTCTTC.

The CDR3 DNA reads TGTGCCAGCTCCGGGGGGGCCGGAGAAGATACGCAGTATTTT. Its translation: CASSGGAGEDTQYF. The V call is TRBV28, the J call TRBJ2-3, with 8 bases matching TRBD2. Trimming removed 8 bases from V and 5 bases from J; junction bases left unmatched: 9. There are 14 residues in the CDR3. Germline CDR1 and CDR2: MDHEN and SYDVKM. Based on the CDR3 plus reference TRBV28 and TRBJ2-3, the full variable domain is DVKVTQSSRYLVKRTGEKVFLECVQDMDHENMFWYRQDPGLGLRLIYFSYDVKMKEKGDIPEGYSVSREKKERFSLILESASTNQTSMYLCASSGGAGEDTQYFGPGTRLTVL.

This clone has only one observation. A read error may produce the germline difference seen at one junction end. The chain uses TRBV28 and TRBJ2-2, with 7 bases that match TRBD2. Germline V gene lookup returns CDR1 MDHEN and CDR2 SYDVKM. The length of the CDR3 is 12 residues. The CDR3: CASTPSPGGLFF. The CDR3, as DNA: TGTGCCAGCACACCTTCCCCGGGGGGGCTGTTTTTT.

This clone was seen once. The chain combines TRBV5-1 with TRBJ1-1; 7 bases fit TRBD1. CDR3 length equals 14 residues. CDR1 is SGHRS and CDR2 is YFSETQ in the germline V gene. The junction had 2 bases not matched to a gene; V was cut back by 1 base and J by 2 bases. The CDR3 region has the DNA TGCGCCAGCAGCTTGAGGGGGCATAACACTGAAGCTTTCTTT. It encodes CASSLRGHNTEAFF.